This T cell receptor beta chain originates from a study of OX40 agonist ivuxolimab in advanced cancers. Study summary: The diagnoses of dose-escalation patients were hepatocellular carcinoma, melanoma, renal cell or head and neck cancer. About 40% of patients had received prior checkpoint inhibitor therapy.

This table comes from immunoSEQ multiplex PCR, and its TCRdb copy is limited to in-frame clones, with some not included. This sample has approximately 27,000 clones; about four fifths occur once, and the top ten carry around 16%. The starting material was CD4+ or CD8+ T cells sorted from blood, obtained in a trial of the OX40 agonist ivuxolimab. The sequence was obtained from an adult with an advanced solid tumor such as melanoma, head and neck, liver or kidney cancer.

CDR3 nucleotides: TGCGCCAGCAGTGACCCGGGGGGCCATCAAGAGACCCAGTACTTC. It encodes CASSDPGGHQETQYF. This rearrangement joins TRBV10-2 to TRBJ2-5; a weak D match, TRBD2 (7 bases). The CDR3 runs to 15 residues. V was cut by 3 bases and J by 2 bases, with 13 bases left in between. Germline V gene data show CDR1 as WSHSY and CDR2 as SAAADI.